This TCR beta chain was identified during a study of blood T cell repertoires in COVID-19. The overall study: PBMCs, B-cell-depleted T cells, or T cells were the source of the cDNA or gDNA that made up the material.

This clone was detected a few times. The CDR3 spans 17 residues. The V segment lost 4 bases and the J segment 5 bases; nucleotides outside the gene matches: 12. Germline assignment: CDR1 LGHDT and CDR2 YNNKEL (reference sequence). Assay used: immunoSEQ multiplex PCR; TCRdb lists only in-frame clones, some missing. The sample has approximately 140,000 clones, roughly 79% seen once. The specimen sequenced was peripheral blood. The sequence was collected from a human donor with acute or convalescent COVID-19. The donor label of this sample is uncertain. The V gene is TRBV3-1 (or the pseudogene TRBV3-2), the J gene TRBJ1-1; 11 bases map to TRBD1. CDR3 residues: CASSPDWGQGVGTEAFF. The CDR3 region has the DNA TGTGCCAGCAGCCCTGACTGGGGACAGGGGGTAGGAACTGAAGCTTTCTTT.